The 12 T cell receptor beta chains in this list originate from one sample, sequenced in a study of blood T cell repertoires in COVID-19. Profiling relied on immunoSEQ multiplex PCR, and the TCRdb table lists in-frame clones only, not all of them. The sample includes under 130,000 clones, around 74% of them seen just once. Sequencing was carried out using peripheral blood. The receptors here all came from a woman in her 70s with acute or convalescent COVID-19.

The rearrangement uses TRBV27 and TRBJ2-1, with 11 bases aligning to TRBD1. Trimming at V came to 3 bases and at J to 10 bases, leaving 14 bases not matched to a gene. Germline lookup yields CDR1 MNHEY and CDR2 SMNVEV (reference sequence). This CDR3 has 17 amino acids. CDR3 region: CASSFLTRTGGPEEQFF. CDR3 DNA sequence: TGTGCCAGCAGTTTTTTAACTCGGACAGGGGGCCCAGAAGAGCAGTTCTTC.

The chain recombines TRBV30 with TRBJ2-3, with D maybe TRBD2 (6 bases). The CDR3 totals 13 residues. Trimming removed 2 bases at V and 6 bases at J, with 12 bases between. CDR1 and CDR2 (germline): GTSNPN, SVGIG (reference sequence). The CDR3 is CAWSSAGLDTQYF. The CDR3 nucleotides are TGTGCCTGGAGTTCCGCGGGACTCGATACGCAGTATTTT.

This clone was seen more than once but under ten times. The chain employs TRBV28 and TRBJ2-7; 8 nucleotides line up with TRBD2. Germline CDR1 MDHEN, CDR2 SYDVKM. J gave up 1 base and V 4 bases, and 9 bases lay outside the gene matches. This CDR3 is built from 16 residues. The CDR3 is CASSYEVGGGSYEQYF. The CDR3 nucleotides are TGTGCCAGCAGTTATGAGGTAGGCGGGGGGTCCTACGAGCAGTACTTC.

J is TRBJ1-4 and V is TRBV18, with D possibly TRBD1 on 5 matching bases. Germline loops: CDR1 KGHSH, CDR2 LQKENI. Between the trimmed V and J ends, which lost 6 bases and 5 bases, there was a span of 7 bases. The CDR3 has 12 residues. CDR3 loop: CASSRGNEKLFF. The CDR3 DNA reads TGTGCCAGCTCTCGGGGGAATGAAAAACTGTTTTTT.

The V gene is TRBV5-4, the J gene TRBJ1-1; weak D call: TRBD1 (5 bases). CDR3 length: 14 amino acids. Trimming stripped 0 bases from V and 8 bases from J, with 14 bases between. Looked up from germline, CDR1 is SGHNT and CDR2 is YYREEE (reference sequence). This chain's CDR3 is CASSLARVGSEAFF. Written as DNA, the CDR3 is TGTGCCAGCAGCTTGGCCAGGGTCGGCTCAGAAGCTTTCTTT. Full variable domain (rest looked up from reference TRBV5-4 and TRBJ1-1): ETGVTQSPTHLIKTRGQQVTLRCSSQSGHNTVSWYQQALGQGPQFIFQYYREEENGRGNFPPRFSGLQFPNYSSELNVNALELDDSALYLCASSLARVGSEAFFGQGTRLTVV.

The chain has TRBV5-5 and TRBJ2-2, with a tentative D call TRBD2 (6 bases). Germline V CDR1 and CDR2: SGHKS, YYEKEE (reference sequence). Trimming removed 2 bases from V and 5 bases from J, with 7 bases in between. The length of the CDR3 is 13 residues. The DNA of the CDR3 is TGTGCCAGCAGCTTTGGGGGGACCGGGGAGCTGTTTTTT. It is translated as CASSFGGTGELFF.

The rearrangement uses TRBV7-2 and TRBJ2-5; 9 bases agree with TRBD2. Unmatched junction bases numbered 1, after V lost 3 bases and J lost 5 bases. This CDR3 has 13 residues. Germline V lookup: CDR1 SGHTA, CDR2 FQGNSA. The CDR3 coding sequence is TGTGCCAGCAGCTTTACTAGCGGGGAGACCCAGTACTTC. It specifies CASSFTSGETQYF.

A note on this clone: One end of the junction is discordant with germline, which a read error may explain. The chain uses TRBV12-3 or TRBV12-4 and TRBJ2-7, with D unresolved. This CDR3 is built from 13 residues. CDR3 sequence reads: CTSSFPGVYEQYF. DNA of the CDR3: TGTACCAGCAGTTTCCCCGGAGTTTACGAGCAGTACTTC.

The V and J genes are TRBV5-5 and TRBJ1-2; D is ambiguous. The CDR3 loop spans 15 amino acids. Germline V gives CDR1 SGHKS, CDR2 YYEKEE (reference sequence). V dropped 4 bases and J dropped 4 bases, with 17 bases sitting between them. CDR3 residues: CASSIRGPKLYGYTF. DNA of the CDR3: TGTGCCAGCAGCATCCGGGGTCCGAAACTCTATGGCTACACCTTC.

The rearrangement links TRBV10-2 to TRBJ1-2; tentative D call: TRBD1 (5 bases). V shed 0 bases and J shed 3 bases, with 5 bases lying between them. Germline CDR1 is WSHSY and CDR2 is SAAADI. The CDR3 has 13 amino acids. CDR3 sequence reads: CASSESGDYGYTF. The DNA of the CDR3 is TGCGCCAGCAGTGAGTCAGGGGACTATGGCTACACCTTC.

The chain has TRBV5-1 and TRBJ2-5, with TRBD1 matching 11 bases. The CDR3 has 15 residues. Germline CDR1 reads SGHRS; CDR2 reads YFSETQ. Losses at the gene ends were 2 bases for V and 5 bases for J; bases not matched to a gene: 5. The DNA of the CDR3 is TGCGCCAGCAGCTTTACAGGACAGGGGGCTGAGACCCAGTACTTC. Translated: CASSFTGQGAETQYF.

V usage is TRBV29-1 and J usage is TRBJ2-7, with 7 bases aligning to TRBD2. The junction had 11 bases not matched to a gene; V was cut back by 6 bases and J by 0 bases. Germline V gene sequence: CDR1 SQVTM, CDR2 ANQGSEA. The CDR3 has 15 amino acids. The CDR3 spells CSVLKLRGISYEQYF. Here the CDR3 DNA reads TGCAGCGTCCTCAAACTGCGGGGGATCTCCTACGAGCAGTACTTC.